The 8 T cell receptor beta chains below all came from one sample that was sequenced in a study of blood T cell repertoires in COVID-19. This table comes from immunoSEQ multiplex PCR, and its TCRdb copy is limited to in-frame clones, with some not included. The sample shows around 180,000 clones, under 80% of them seen only once. Sample: peripheral blood. The source of these receptors is a woman aged 80 or over with acute or convalescent COVID-19.

The CDR3: CASSIRGVSYEQYF. DNA for the CDR3: TGTGCCAGTAGTATCCGGGGTGTTTCCTACGAGCAGTACTTC. J is TRBJ2-7 and V is TRBV19; a weak D match, TRBD2 (5 bases). Trimming took off 3 bases at V and 1 base at J, with 10 bases between the two ends. The CDR3 length is 14 residues. Germline CDR1 is LNHDA and CDR2 is SQIVND (reference sequence).

CDR3 region: CASSLADRGNTEAFF. For the CDR3, the DNA is TGTGCCAGCAGCTTAGCCGACAGGGGAAACACTGAAGCTTTCTTT. V gene TRBV7-8 combines with J gene TRBJ1-1, with 8 bases aligning to TRBD1. Germline lookup yields CDR1 SGHVS and CDR2 FQNEAQ. With 0 bases clipped from V and 2 bases from J, the junction kept 2 bases outside the gene matches. The CDR3 runs 15 residues.

This chain uses TRBV19 with TRBJ1-1, with D tentatively TRBD1 (6 bases). The CDR3 has 14 residues. V was shortened by 5 bases and J by 8 bases, with 18 bases between the two germline ends. Germline CDR1 reads LNHDA; CDR2 reads SQIVND (reference sequence). The CDR3 DNA is TGTGCCAGTAGTCCCTACGACAGGCTATTGGAAGCTTTCTTT. Translated, it gives CASSPYDRLLEAFF.

The chain uses TRBV6-2 or TRBV6-3 and TRBJ1-1; 10 nucleotides agree with TRBD1. The J segment lost 7 bases and the V segment lost 0 bases, leaving 8 bases of the junction unmatched. Germline CDR1 reads MNHEY; CDR2 reads SVGEGT. The CDR3 covers 16 residues. The CDR3 DNA reads TGTGCCAGCAGTTACTCGAGGGACAGGGGACGTTTTGAAGCTTTCTTT. Its translation is CASSYSRDRGRFEAFF.

V usage is TRBV7-9 and J usage is TRBJ1-1; D is possibly TRBD1 (5 bases). The CDR3 loop spans 16 amino acids. Germline loops: CDR1 SEHNR, CDR2 FQNEAQ (reference sequence). Trimming removed 5 bases at V and 1 base at J, with 17 bases between. CDR3 amino acids: CASSPGQGEQNTEAFF. For the CDR3, the DNA is TGTGCCAGCAGCCCCGGACAAGGGGAACAGAACACTGAAGCTTTCTTT.

The rearrangement links TRBV7-9 to TRBJ1-5; tentative D call: TRBD1 (6 bases). From germline, CDR1 is SEHNR and CDR2 FQNEAQ (reference sequence). The CDR3 length is 15 residues. Between the trimmed V and J ends, which lost 4 bases and 7 bases, there was a span of 17 bases. The CDR3: CASSSAYREGQPQHF. Here the CDR3 DNA reads TGTGCCAGCAGCTCAGCCTACAGGGAGGGACAGCCCCAGCATTTT.

The chain couples TRBV10-2 to TRBJ1-6; TRBD1 agrees at 7 bases. The CDR3 extends over 17 amino acids. With V trimmed by 0 bases and J by 10 bases, 12 bases remained unmatched. Germline CDR1 and CDR2: WSHSY and SAAADI. In DNA form, the CDR3 reads TGCGCCAGCAGTGAGTCGGCCCCACAGGGGAATGGGTCACCCCTCCACTTT. It is translated as CASSESAPQGNGSPLHF.

This clone was detected a few times. The CDR3 here is CATSSPNQPQHF. In nucleotides, the CDR3 is TGTGCCACCAGCAGCCCAAATCAGCCCCAGCATTTT. The J gene is TRBJ1-5, the V gene TRBV15, with D unresolved. V dropped 3 bases and J dropped 4 bases, with 4 bases sitting between them. In germline, CDR1 is LNHNV, CDR2 YYDKDF (reference sequence). This CDR3 is 12 amino acids long.